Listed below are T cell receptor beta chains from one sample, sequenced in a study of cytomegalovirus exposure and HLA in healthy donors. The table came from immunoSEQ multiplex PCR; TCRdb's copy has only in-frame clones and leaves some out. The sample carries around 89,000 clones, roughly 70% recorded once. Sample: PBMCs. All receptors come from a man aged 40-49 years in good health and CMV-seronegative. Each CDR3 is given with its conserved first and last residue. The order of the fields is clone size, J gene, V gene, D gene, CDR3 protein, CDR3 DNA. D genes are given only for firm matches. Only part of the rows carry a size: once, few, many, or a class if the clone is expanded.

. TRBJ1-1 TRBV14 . CASSQVTSGTEAFF TGTGCCAGCAGCCAAGTAACATCAGGGACTGAAGCTTTCTTT
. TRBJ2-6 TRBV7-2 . CASSSSVSGANVLTF TGTGCCAGCAGCTCCTCCGTATCTGGGGCCAACGTCCTGACTTTC
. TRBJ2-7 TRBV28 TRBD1 CASSPSDRDSYEQYF TGTGCCAGCAGTCCCTCTGACAGGGACTCCTACGAGCAGTACTTC
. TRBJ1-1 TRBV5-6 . CASSPRANTEAFF TGTGCCAGCAGCCCGAGGGCGAACACTGAAGCTTTCTTT
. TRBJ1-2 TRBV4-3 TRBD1 CASSQDLLGQGAEGYTF TGCGCCAGCAGCCAAGATCTTTTAGGACAGGGTGCGGAGGGCTACACCTTC
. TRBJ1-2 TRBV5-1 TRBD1 CASSLGQGIGYGYTF TGCGCCAGCAGCTTGGGACAGGGGATTGGCTATGGCTACACCTTC
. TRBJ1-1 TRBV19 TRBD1 CASRGLRDRGDTEAFF TGTGCCAGTAGAGGGCTCCGGGACAGGGGAGACACTGAAGCTTTCTTT
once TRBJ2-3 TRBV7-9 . CASSRKGGTDTQYF TGTGCCAGCAGCCGAAAAGGCGGGACAGATACGCAGTATTTT
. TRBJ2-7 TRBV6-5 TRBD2 CASSYSTGGAYEQYF TGTGCCAGCAGTTACTCGACCGGGGGGGCCTACGAGCAGTACTTC
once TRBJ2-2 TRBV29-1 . CSVEDGPNTGELFF TGCAGCGTTGAAGATGGCCCGAACACCGGGGAGCTGTTTTTT
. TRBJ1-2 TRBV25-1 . CASSETTGIYGYTF TGTGCCAGCAGTGAAACTACGGGGATCTATGGCTACACCTTC
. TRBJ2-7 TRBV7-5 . CVRSLNREAFSYEQYF TGTGTCAGAAGCTTAAACAGGGAAGCTTTCTCCTACGAGCAGTACTTC
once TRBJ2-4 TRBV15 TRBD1 CATSSFGTERDIQYF TGTGCCACCAGCAGCTTCGGGACAGAGAGAGACATTCAGTACTTC
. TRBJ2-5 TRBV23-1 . CASSQLYGQTPSRETQYF TGCGCCAGCAGTCAATTATATGGACAGACACCCTCGAGGGAGACCCAGTACTTC
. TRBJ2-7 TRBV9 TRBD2 CASSLGGGENEQYF TGTGCCAGCAGCTTGGGCGGGGGAGAAAACGAGCAGTACTTC
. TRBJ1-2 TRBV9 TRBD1 CASSVGPGGAGNYGYTF TGTGCCAGCAGCGTAGGTCCAGGGGGCGCAGGTAACTATGGCTACACCTTC
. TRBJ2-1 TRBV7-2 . CASTPDYEQFF TGTGCCAGCACCCCTGACTATGAGCAGTTCTTC
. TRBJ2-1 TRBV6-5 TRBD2 CASKSGAYNEQFF TGTGCCAGCAAAAGCGGGGCTTACAATGAGCAGTTCTTC
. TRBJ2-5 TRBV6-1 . CASSPGVETQYF TGTGCCAGCAGTCCGGGGGTTGAGACCCAGTACTTC
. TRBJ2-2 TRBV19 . CASRMDISTNTGELFF TGTGCCAGTAGGATGGACATCTCAACGAACACCGGGGAGCTGTTTTTT
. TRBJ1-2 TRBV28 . CASRRSKGAPLTYGYTF TGTGCCAGCAGGCGATCAAAAGGGGCGCCATTGACGTACGGCTACACCTTC
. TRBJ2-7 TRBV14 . CASSFDRLEQYF TGTGCCAGCAGCTTCGACAGGCTCGAGCAGTACTTC
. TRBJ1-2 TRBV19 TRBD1 CASSQPWATGGALDYGYTF TGTGCCAGTAGTCAACCTTGGGCAACAGGGGGCGCGTTGGACTATGGCTACACCTTC
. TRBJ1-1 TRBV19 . CASSIDPGVNTEAFF TGTGCCAGTAGTATAGACCCGGGGGTTAACACTGAAGCTTTCTTT
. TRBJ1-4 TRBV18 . CASSPIAPISANEKLFF TGTGCCAGCTCACCAATCGCCCCGATATCAGCTAATGAAAAACTGTTTTTT
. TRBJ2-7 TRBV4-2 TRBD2 CASSLVSGEIYEQYF TGTGCCAGCAGCCTGGTTAGCGGGGAGATTTACGAGCAGTACTTC
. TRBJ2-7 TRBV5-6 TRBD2 CASSSFPPAREGSYEQYF TGTGCCAGCAGCTCCTTTCCCCCGGCCAGGGAGGGCTCCTACGAGCAGTACTTC
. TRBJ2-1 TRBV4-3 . CASSQEGFSGRTTYNEQFF TGCGCCAGCAGCCAAGAGGGCTTCAGCGGGCGTACTACCTACAATGAGCAGTTCTTC